Each of the 4 T cell receptor beta chains below was sequenced from the same sample in a study of T cells in Graves' hyperthyroidism and ophthalmopathy (dated by TCRdb to between 2018 and 2020). The library came from multiplex PCR. Sequencing used an Illumina HiSeq 2000. The TCR beta CDR3 regions were amplified from the RNA transcripts. The TCR CDR3 was subjected to a first round of RT-PCR using the HTBI primer set and the Qiagen OneStep RT-PCR kit. TCRdb redid the processing of the public reads, applying fastp at Q25 and MiXCR, and retained in-frame beta chains. Under each unique CDR3 protein, matching rows form one entry showing the most common genes and DNA. For this sample the table gives hundreds of thousands of distinct CDR3 sequences, of which 13% to 15% were detected only once. The biggest ten clones account for about an eighth of the sample. The sequencing sample was made of blood. These receptor sequences come from a woman between 50 and 59 years old with Graves' ophthalmopathy.

This clonotype was recorded many times. This chain joins TRBV28 and TRBJ1-5, with D perhaps TRBD1 (5 bases). The germline V and J ends were trimmed by 7 bases and 2 bases, with 12 bases remaining between them. The CDR3 length is 14 residues. Germline V gives CDR1 MDHEN, CDR2 SYDVKM. Here the CDR3 DNA reads TGTGCCAGCAAGTGGGGGGGAGGCAATCAGCCCCAGCATTTT. Protein product: CASKWGGGNQPQHF.

This clonotype was recorded at least ten times. V usage is TRBV10-3 and J usage is TRBJ2-7; D is uncertain. The germline V gene has CDR1 ENHRY and CDR2 SYGVKD. V was trimmed by 3 bases and J by 3 bases, leaving 9 bases between them. This CDR3 comprises 13 residues. The CDR3 spells CAISDAANYEQYF. In DNA, the CDR3 is TGTGCCATCAGTGATGCGGCTAACTACGAGCAGTACTTC.

This clonotype was seen a handful of times. CDR3 nucleotide sequence: TGTGCCAGCAGCTTAGCTATTTCAAGTCTTCGGACTAGCGTTACCTACGAGCAGTACTTC. It codes for CASSLAISSLRTSVTYEQYF. This chain joins TRBV7-8 and TRBJ2-7; 9 nucleotides align to TRBD2. Trimming removed 0 bases from V and 2 bases from J; junction bases left unmatched: 17. Germline CDR1 is SGHVS and CDR2 is FQNEAQ. This CDR3 is built from 20 residues.

The chain recombines TRBV12-3 or TRBV12-4 with TRBJ2-5; D uncertain. This CDR3 comprises 13 residues. Trimming removed 7 bases at V and 2 bases at J, with 11 bases between. The CDR3 DNA sequence: TGTGCCAGCACAACATACGATCAAGAGACCCAGTACTTC. It encodes CASTTYDQETQYF.